This TCR beta chain was sequenced in a study of blood T cells in healthy people across ages. Findings and limits, study-wide: In the absence of known donor CMV status, changes in expanded clonotypes were possibly confounded.

The trim removed 6 bases at V and 7 bases at J, leaving 10 bases unmatched. Germline CDR1 reads MNHNY; CDR2 reads SVGAGI (reference sequence). The CDR3 has 15 residues. Only one count was recorded for this clonotype. Its specificity is not known. A second PCR, run for roughly 7 to 11 cycles, used a sample-barcoded 5' primer plus a J-beta primer mix. TCRdb analysed the 5' RACE reads with MiXCR anew, one entry per CDR3 protein. The sample comprises fewer than 800,000 distinct CDR3 sequences, roughly 25% of which are singletons, and roughly 9% rests with the top ten. These data also formed part of another study, on T cells of mothers and their children. That paper states: According to the study, all extracted RNA entered cDNA synthesis at roughly 1.5 ug per 15 ul. It was related mother-child pairs that showed slightly higher overlap than unrelated pairs, without reaching significance.

The origin of this receptor is a boy between 10 and 17 years old in good health. V gene TRBV6-6 combines with J gene TRBJ2-2; 8 bases agree with TRBD1. Sequenced sample: blood. For the CDR3, the DNA is TGTGCCAGCAGCCTTCAGTCCGGACAGGGCGGGGAGCTGTTTTTT. Protein product: CASSLQSGQGGELFF.